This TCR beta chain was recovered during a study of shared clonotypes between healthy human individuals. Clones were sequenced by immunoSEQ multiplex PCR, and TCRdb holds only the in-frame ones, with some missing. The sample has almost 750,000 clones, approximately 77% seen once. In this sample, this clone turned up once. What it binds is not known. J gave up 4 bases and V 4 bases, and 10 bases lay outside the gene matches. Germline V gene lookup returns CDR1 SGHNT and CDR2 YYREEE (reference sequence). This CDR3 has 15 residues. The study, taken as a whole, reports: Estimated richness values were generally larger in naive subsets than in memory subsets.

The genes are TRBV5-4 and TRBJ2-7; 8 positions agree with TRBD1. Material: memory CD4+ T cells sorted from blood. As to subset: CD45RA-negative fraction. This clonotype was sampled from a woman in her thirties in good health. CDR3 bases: TGTGCCAGCAGCATAGGACAGGGTGACCGATACGAGCAGTACTTC. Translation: CASSIGQGDRYEQYF.